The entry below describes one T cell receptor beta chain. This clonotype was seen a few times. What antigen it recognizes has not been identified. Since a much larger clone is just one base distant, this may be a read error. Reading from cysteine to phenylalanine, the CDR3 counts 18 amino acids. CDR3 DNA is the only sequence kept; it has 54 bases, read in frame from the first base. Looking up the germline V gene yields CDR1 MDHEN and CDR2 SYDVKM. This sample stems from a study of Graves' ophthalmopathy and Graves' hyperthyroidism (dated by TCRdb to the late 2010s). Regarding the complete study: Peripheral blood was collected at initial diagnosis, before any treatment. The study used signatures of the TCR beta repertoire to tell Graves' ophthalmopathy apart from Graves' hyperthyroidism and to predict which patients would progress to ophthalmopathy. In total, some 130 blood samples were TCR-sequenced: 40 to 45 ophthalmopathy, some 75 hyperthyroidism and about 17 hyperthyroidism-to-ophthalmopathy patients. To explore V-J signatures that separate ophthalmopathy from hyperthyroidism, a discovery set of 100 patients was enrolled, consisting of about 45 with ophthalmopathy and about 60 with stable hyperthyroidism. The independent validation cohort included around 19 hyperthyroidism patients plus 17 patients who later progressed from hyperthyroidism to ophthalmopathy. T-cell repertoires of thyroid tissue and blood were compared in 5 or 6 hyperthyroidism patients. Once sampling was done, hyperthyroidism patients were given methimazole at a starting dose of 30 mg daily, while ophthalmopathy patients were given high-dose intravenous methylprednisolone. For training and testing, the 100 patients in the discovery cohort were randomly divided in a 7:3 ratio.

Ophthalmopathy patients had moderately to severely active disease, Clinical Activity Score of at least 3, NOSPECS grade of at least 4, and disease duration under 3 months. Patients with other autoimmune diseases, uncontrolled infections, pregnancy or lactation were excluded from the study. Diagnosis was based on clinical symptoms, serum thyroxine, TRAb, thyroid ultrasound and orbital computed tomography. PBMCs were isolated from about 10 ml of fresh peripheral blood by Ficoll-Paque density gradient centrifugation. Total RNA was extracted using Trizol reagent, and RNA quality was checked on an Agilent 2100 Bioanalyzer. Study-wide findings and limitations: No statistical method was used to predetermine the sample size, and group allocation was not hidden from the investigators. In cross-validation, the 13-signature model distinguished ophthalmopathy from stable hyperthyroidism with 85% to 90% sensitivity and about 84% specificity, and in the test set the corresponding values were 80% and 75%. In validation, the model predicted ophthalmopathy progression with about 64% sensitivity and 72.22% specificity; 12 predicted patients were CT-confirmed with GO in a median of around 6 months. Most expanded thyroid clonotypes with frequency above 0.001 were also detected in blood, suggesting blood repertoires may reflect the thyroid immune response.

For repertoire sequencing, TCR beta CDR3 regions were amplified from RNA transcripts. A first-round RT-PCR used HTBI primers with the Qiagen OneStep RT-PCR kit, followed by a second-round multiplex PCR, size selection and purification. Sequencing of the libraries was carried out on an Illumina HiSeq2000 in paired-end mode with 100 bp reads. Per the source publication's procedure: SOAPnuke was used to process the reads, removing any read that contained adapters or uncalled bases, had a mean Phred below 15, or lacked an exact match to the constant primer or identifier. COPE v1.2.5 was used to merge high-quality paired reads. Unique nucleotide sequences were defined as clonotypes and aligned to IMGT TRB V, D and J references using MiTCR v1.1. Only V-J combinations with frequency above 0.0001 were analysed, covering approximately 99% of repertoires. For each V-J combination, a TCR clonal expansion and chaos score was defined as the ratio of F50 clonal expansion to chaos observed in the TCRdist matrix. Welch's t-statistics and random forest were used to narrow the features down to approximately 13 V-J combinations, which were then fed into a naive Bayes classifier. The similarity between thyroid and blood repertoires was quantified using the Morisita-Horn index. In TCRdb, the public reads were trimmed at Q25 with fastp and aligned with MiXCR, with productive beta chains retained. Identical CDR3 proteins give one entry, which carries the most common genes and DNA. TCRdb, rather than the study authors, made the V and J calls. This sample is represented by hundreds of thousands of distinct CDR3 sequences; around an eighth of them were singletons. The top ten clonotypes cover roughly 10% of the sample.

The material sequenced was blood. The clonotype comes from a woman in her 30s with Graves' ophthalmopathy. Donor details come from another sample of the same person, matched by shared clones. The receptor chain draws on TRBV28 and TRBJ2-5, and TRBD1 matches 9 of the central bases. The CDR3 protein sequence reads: CASSLYGTGTKGEETKYF. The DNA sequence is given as TGTGCCAGCAGTTTATATGGGACAGGGACGAAGGGGGAAGAGACCAAGTACTTC. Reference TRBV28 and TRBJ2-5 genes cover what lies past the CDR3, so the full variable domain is DVKVTQSSRYLVKRTGEKVFLECVQDMDHENMFWYRQDPGLGLRLIYFSYDVKMKEKGDIPEGYSVSREKKERFSLILESASTNQTSMYLCASSLYGTGTKGEETKYFGPGTRLLVL.